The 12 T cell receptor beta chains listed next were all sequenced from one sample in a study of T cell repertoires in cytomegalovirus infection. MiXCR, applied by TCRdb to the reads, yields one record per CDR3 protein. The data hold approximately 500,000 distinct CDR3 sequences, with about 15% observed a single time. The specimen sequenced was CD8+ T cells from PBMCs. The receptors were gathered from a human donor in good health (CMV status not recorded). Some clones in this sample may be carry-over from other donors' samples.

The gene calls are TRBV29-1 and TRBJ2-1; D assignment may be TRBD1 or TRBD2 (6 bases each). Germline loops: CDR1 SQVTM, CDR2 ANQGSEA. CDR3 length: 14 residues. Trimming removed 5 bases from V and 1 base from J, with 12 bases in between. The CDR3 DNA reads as TGCAGCGTTCCGGGGGCGGATTCCTACAATGAGCAGTTCTTC. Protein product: CSVPGADSYNEQFF.

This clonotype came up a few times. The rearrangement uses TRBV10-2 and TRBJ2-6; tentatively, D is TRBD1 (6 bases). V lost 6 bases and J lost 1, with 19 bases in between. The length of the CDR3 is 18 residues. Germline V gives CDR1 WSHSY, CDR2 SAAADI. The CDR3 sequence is CASRPMDSDPSGANVLTF. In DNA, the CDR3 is TGCGCCAGCAGACCTATGGACAGCGACCCTTCTGGGGCCAACGTCCTGACTTTC.

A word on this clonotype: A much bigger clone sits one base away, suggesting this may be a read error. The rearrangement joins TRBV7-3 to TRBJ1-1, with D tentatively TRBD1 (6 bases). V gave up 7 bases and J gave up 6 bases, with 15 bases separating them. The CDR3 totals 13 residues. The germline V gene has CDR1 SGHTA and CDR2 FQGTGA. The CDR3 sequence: CASNPTRGPEAFF. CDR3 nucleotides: TGTGCCAGCAACCCGACCAGGGGCCCTGAAGCTTTCTTT.

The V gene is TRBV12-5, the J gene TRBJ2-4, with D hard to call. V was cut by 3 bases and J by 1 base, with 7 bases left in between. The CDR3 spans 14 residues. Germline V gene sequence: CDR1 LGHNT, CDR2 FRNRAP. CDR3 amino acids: CASGFSDAKNIQYF. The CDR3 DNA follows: TGTGCTAGTGGTTTTTCCGATGCCAAAAACATTCAGTACTTC.

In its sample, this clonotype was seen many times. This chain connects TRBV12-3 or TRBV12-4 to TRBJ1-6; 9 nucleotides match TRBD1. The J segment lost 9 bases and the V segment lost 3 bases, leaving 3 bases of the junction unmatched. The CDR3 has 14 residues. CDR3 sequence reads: CASSFGTGFSPLHF. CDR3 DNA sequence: TGTGCCAGCAGTTTCGGGACAGGGTTTTCACCCCTCCACTTT.

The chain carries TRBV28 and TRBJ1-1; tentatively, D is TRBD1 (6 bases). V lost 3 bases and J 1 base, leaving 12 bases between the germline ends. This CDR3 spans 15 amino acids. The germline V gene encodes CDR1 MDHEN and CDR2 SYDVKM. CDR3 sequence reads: CASSFPGDGNTEAFF. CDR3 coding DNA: TGTGCCAGCAGTTTCCCAGGGGACGGGAACACTGAAGCTTTCTTT.

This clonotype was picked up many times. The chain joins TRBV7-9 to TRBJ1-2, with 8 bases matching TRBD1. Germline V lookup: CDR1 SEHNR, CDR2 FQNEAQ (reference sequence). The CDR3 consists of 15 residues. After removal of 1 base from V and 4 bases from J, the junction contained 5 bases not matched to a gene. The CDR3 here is CASSLGAGGSYGYTF. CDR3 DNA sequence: TGTGCCAGCAGCTTAGGAGCAGGGGGCTCCTATGGCTACACCTTC. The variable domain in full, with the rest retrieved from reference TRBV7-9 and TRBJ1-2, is DTGVSQNPRHKITKRGQNVTFRCDPISEHNRLYWYRQTLGQGPEFLTYFQNEAQLEKSRLLSDRFSAERPKGSFSTLEIQRTEQGDSAMYLCASSLGAGGSYGYTFGSGTRLTVV.

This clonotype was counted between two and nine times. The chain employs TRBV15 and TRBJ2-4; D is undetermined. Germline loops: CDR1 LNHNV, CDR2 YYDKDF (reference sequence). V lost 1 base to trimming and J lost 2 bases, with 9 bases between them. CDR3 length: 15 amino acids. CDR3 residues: CATSRGSSSKNIQYF. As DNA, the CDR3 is TGTGCCACCAGCAGAGGGTCGAGTTCCAAAAACATTCAGTACTTC.

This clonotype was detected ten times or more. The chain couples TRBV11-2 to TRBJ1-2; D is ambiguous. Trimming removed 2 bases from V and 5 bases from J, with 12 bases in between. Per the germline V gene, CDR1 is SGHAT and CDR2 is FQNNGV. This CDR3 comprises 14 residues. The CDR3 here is CASSLMASDYGYTF. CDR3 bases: TGTGCCAGCAGCTTAATGGCCAGCGATTATGGCTACACCTTC. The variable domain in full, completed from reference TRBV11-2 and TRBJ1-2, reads EAGVAQSPRYKIIEKRQSVAFWCNPISGHATLYWYQQILGQGPKLLIQFQNNGVVDDSQLPKDRFSAERLKGVDSTLKIQPAKLEDSAVYLCASSLMASDYGYTFGSGTRLTVV.

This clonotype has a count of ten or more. The chain's CDR3 is CASSLVPPPRQNTEAFF. In DNA form, the CDR3 reads TGTGCCAGCAGCTTAGTCCCCCCACCCCGACAGAACACTGAAGCTTTCTTT. The chain joins TRBV7-9 to TRBJ1-1; D is uncertain. Germline assignment: CDR1 SEHNR and CDR2 FQNEAQ (reference sequence). V was trimmed by 1 base and J by 1 base, leaving 16 bases between them. This CDR3 is built from 17 residues.

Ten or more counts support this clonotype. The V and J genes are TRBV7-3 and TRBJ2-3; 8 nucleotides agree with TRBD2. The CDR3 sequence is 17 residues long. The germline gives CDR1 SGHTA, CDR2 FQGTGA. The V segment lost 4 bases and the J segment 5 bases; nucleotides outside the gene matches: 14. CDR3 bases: TGTGCCAGCAGCTCCTCGGTGGCGGGAGGTTCAAAAGATACGCAGTATTTT. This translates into CASSSSVAGGSKDTQYF.

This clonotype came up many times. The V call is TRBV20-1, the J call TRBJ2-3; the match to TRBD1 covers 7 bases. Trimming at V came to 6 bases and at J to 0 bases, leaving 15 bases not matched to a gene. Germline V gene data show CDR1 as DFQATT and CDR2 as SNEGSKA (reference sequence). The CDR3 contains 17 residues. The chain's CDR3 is CSAPDREKILSTDTQYF. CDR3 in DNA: TGCAGTGCACCCGACAGGGAAAAAATCCTTAGCACAGATACGCAGTATTTT.